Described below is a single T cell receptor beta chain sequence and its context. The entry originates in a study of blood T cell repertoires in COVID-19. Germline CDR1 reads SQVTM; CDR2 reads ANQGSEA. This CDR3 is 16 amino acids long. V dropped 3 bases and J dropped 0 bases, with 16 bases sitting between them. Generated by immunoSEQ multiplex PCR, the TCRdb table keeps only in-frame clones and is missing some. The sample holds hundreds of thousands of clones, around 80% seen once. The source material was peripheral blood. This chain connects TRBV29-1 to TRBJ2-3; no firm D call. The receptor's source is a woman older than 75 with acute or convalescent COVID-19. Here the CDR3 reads CSVDVSWQVSTDTQYF. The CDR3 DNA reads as TGCAGCGTTGATGTTTCGTGGCAGGTTAGCACAGATACGCAGTATTTT.